This TCR beta chain was profiled in a study of T cell responses to AZD1222 COVID-19 vaccine. Study-wide context: Some second doses came at about 4 weeks and others at about 12 weeks; these were pooled. Study findings and constraints: Vaccination with two AZD1222 doses was followed by a rise in Spike-specific TCR breadth and depth. Females outnumbered males among donors, who were mostly white British; clonal diversity was possibly underestimated.

A word on this clone: Its cognate antigen is unknown.

The repertoire was sequenced with immunoSEQ multiplex PCR; TCRdb's copy has only in-frame clones and lacks some. The sample has 110,000 to 150,000 clones, about 92% seen once. Germline CDR1 reads SGHTA; CDR2 reads FQGNSA. V dropped 5 bases and J dropped 8 bases, with 15 bases sitting between them. The CDR3 extends over 13 amino acids. This TCR was sampled from an adult in good health. The source was peripheral blood, collected on day 0 of AZD1222 vaccination. The chain couples TRBV7-2 to TRBJ1-2, with a possible D match to TRBD1 (6 bases). The CDR3 nucleotides read TGTGCCAGCAGCCAAGACAGGTTATCCGGCTACACCTTC. As protein: CASSQDRLSGYTF.